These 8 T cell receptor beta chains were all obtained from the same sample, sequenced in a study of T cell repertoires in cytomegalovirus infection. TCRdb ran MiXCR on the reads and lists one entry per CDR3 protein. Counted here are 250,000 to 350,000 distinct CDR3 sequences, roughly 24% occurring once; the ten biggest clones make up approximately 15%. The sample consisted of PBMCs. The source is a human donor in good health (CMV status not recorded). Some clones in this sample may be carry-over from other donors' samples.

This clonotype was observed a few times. The CDR3 DNA reads as TGTGCCAGCAGTAGGGTCAATGAGCAGTTCTTC. This gives the protein CASSRVNEQFF. This sequence joins TRBV25-1 and TRBJ2-1; D gene ambiguous. Germline CDR1 reads MGHDK; CDR2 reads SYGVNS. The CDR3 has 11 amino acids. Trimming left V 5 bases short and J 6 bases short, with 5 bases between.

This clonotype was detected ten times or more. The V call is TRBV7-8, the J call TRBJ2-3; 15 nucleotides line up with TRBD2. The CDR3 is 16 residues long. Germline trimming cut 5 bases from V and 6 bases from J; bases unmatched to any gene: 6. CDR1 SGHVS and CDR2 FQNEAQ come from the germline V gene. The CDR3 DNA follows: TGTGCCAGCAGCCCTAGGACTAGCGGGAGGGTGGATACGCAGTATTTT. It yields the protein CASSPRTSGRVDTQYF.

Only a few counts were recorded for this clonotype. Here the CDR3 reads CASSIPGATNEKLFF. The CDR3 coding sequence is TGTGCCAGCAGTATCCCTGGGGCAACTAATGAAAAACTGTTTTTT. This rearrangement joins TRBV28 to TRBJ1-4; D not certain. The V gene lost 5 bases and the J gene lost 0 bases, with 10 bases spanning the gap. This CDR3 contains 15 residues. CDR1 and CDR2 (germline): MDHEN, SYDVKM. Looking up the rest from reference TRBV28 and TRBJ1-4 gives the full variable domain: DVKVTQSSRYLVKRTGEKVFLECVQDMDHENMFWYRQDPGLGLRLIYFSYDVKMKEKGDIPEGYSVSREKKERFSLILESASTNQTSMYLCASSIPGATNEKLFFGSGTQLSVL.

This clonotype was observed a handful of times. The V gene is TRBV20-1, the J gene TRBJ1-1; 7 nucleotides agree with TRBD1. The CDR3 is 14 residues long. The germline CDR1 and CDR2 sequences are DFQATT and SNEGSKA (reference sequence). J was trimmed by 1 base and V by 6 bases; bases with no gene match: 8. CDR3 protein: CSAEGRGWNTEAFF. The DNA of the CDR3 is TGCAGTGCAGAGGGCAGGGGGTGGAACACTGAAGCTTTCTTT.

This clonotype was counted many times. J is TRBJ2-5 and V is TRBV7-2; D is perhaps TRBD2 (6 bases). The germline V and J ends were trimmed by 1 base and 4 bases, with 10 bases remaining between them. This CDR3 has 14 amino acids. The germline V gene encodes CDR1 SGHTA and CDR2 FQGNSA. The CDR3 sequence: CASSLVFGRETQYF. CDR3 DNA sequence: TGTGCCAGCAGCTTAGTGTTCGGGAGAGAGACCCAGTACTTC.

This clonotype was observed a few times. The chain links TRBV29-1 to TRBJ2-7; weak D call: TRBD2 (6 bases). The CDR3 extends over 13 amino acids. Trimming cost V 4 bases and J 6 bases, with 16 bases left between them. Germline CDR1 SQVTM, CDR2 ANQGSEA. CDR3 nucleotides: TGCAGCGTTGGCGGGACCACAACCCCCGAGCAGTACTTC. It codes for CSVGGTTTPEQYF.

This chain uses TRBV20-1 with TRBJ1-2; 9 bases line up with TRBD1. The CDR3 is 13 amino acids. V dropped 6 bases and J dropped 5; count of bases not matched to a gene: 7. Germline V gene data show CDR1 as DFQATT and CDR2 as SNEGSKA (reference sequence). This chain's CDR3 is CSARGTGMYGYTF. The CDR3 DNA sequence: TGCAGTGCCAGGGGGACAGGGATGTATGGCTACACCTTC.

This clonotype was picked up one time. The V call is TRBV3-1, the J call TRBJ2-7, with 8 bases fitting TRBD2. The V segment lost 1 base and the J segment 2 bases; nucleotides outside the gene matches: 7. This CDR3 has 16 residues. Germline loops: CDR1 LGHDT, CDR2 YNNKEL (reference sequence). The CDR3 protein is CASSQGGRGATYEQYF. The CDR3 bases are TGTGCCAGCAGCCAAGGGGGGCGGGGGGCGACCTACGAGCAGTACTTC.